This paragraph covers one TCR beta chain sequence. These data come from a study of blood T cell repertoires in COVID-19. Across the whole study: The United States, Italy and Spain provided the acute and convalescent COVID-19 samples. T cells, B-cell-depleted T cells, or PBMCs provided the cDNA or gDNA that served as material.

The V gene's germline CDR1 is GTSNPN and CDR2 SVGIG (reference sequence). This CDR3 has 11 amino acids. The ends lost 5 bases at V and 4 bases at J; junction bases unmatched: 0. Authors' methods: By means of reference gene primer amplification, nucleated cell counts were estimated. The assay was immunoSEQ multiplex PCR, and TCRdb's table has in-frame clones only and misses some. The V and J calls and clone size are taken from that table; D and trimming were inferred from the DNA. Here the sample spans roughly 9,400 clones, around 76% being singletons. The chain links TRBV30 to TRBJ2-7, with 9 bases that match TRBD1. This clonotype was sampled from a human donor in a cohort sampled during active COVID-19. The sequenced sample consisted of peripheral blood. The CDR3 DNA follows: TGTGCCTGGGGACAGGGGTACGAGCAGTACTTC. It specifies CAWGQGYEQYF.